The 15 T cell receptor beta chains below all came from one sample that was sequenced in a study of blood T cell repertoires in COVID-19. Sequenced by immunoSEQ multiplex PCR; TCRdb stores in-frame clones only, minus some. Here the sample spans about 270,000 clones, approximately 77% being singletons. Sequenced input: peripheral blood. Receptor source: a woman in her late teens or twenties with acute or convalescent COVID-19.

The rearrangement joins TRBV15 to TRBJ2-5; 10 nucleotides match TRBD1. This CDR3 is built from 17 residues. V lost 1 base, J lost 5 bases, and 10 bases stayed unmatched. Germline V gene sequence: CDR1 LNHNV, CDR2 YYDKDF (reference sequence). CDR3 sequence reads: CATSRGALGQGMETQYF. CDR3 in DNA: TGTGCCACCAGCAGAGGGGCTCTGGGACAGGGGATGGAGACCCAGTACTTC.

The chain has TRBV28 and TRBJ1-4; TRBD1 agrees at 10 bases. V was clipped by 6 bases and J by 11 bases; unmatched bases: 12. This CDR3 has 15 residues. CDR1 MDHEN and CDR2 SYDVKM come from the germline V gene. CDR3 residues: CASRDHGTGAYKLFF. As DNA, the CDR3 is TGTGCCAGCAGGGACCACGGGACAGGGGCTTATAAACTGTTTTTT.

The chain recombines TRBV12-5 with TRBJ2-7, with a weak D call TRBD2 (5 bases). Germline lookup yields CDR1 LGHNT and CDR2 FRNRAP. This CDR3 comprises 18 residues. Trimming removed 0 bases at V and 4 bases at J, with 22 bases between. The CDR3 DNA reads as TGTGCTAGTGGTTTGGTCCCTCAACCTCTGCCCAGCGGATACGAGCAGTACTTC. Translated, it gives CASGLVPQPLPSGYEQYF. Based on the CDR3 plus reference TRBV12-5 and TRBJ2-7, the full variable domain is DARVTQTPRHKVTEMGQEVTMRCQPILGHNTVFWYRQTMMQGLELLAYFRNRAPLDDSGMPKDRFSAEMPDATLATLKIQPSEPRDSAVYFCASGLVPQPLPSGYEQYFGPGTRLTVT.

The V gene is TRBV28, the J gene TRBJ2-7; 7 bases are a match to TRBD1. Germline V gives CDR1 MDHEN, CDR2 SYDVKM. V was clipped by 6 bases and J by 3 bases; unmatched bases: 5. The CDR3 runs to 13 residues. CDR3 amino acids: CASRPGQSYEQYF. The CDR3 coding sequence is TGTGCCAGCAGGCCGGGACAGAGCTACGAGCAGTACTTC.

V usage is TRBV14 and J usage is TRBJ2-4; the match to TRBD1 covers 9 bases. The CDR3 spans 14 residues. Germline trimming cut 3 bases from V and 10 bases from J; bases unmatched to any gene: 7. CDR1 and CDR2 from the germline V gene are SGHDN and FVKESK. The CDR3 DNA is TGTGCCAGCAGCCATCCAGGGACAGGGACTATTCAGTACTTC. Translation: CASSHPGTGTIQYF.

The V call is TRBV11-2, the J call TRBJ2-5; D is uncertain. CDR3 length equals 14 residues. CDR1 is SGHAT and CDR2 is FQNNGV in the germline V gene. The V and J ends lost 1 base and 5 bases respectively, with 11 bases between them. CDR3 sequence (DNA): TGTGCCAGCAGCTTAGTCCCTACGATGGAGACCCAGTACTTC. The encoded protein is CASSLVPTMETQYF.

The V and J genes are TRBV3-1 (or the pseudogene TRBV3-2) and TRBJ1-2, with 7 positions matching TRBD1. This CDR3 has 13 residues. Germline CDR1 reads LGHDT; CDR2 reads YNNKEL (reference sequence). Trimming at V came to 5 bases and at J to 8 bases, leaving 8 bases not matched to a gene. The CDR3: CASSYYRGLGYTF. CDR3 bases: TGTGCCAGCAGCTACTACAGGGGTCTAGGCTACACCTTC.

This chain links TRBV7-9 with TRBJ1-5, with TRBD1 identical over 7 bases. CDR3 size: 13 residues. V shed 5 bases and J 7 bases; nucleotides not matched to a gene: 5. From germline, CDR1 is SEHNR and CDR2 FQNEAQ (reference sequence). The DNA for the CDR3 is TGTGCCAGCAGCCAAGGGGGCCGGCAGCCCCAGCATTTT. This sequence encodes CASSQGGRQPQHF.

The chain carries TRBV6-5 and TRBJ1-2, with 10 bases that match TRBD1. Germline CDR1 MNHEY, CDR2 SVGAGI. V lost 2 bases, J lost 7 bases, and 10 bases stayed unmatched. The CDR3 is made up of 16 amino acids. The CDR3 sequence: CASSYGGTGTGAGYTF. CDR3 coding DNA: TGTGCCAGCAGTTACGGGGGGACCGGGACAGGGGCTGGCTACACCTTC.

This clone was seen only a few times. V is TRBV7-3 and J is TRBJ2-1; TRBD2 matches at 8 bases. The CDR3 runs 14 residues. Germline CDR1 SGHTA, CDR2 FQGTGA. Unmatched junction bases numbered 7, after V lost 6 bases and J lost 6 bases. This CDR3 reads CASRASGSRNEQFF. The CDR3 DNA reads TGTGCCAGCAGGGCCAGCGGGAGTCGCAATGAGCAGTTCTTC.

This clone was seen once. This sequence joins TRBV3-1 (or the pseudogene TRBV3-2) and TRBJ1-3; D possibly corresponds to TRBD1 (5 bases). The CDR3 totals 16 residues. V dropped 1 base and J dropped 4 bases, with 14 bases sitting between them. Germline assignment: CDR1 LGHDT and CDR2 YNNKEL (reference sequence). CDR3 amino acids: CASSQGSGPLGNTIYF. The CDR3 DNA reads TGTGCCAGCAGCCAAGGGTCAGGGCCCCTAGGAAACACCATATATTTT.

The rearrangement links TRBV23-1 to TRBJ1-1, with TRBD1 matching 10 bases. TRBV23-1 counts as an open reading frame of uncertain function. After removal of 0 bases from V and 3 bases from J, the junction contained 1 base not matched to a gene. The CDR3 runs to 15 residues. The CDR3 here is CASSQSGTGDTEAFF. Written as DNA, the CDR3 is TGCGCCAGCAGTCAATCCGGGACAGGGGACACTGAAGCTTTCTTT.

The chain combines TRBV27 with TRBJ1-1; D may be TRBD1 (6 bases). V lost 2 bases, J lost 5 bases, and 21 bases lay in between. In germline, CDR1 is MNHEY, CDR2 SMNVEV (reference sequence). CDR3 length equals 17 residues. The CDR3 coding sequence is TGTGCCAGCAGTTTAGTGTACATAGAAGAGGGGGAGACTGAAGCTTTCTTT. It yields the protein CASSLVYIEEGETEAFF.

This sequence joins TRBV9 and TRBJ2-5; no clear D gene. This CDR3 region has 14 residues. The V gene lost 0 bases and the J gene lost 1 base, with 7 bases spanning the gap. CDR1 is SGDLS and CDR2 is YYNGEE in the germline V gene. CDR3 sequence: CASSVGQAQETQYF. In DNA, the CDR3 is TGTGCCAGCAGCGTAGGTCAGGCCCAAGAGACCCAGTACTTC.

J is TRBJ1-3 and V is TRBV5-6; D not certain. The V gene lost 2 bases and the J gene lost 0 bases, with 15 bases spanning the gap. From germline, CDR1 is SGHDT and CDR2 YYEEEE. This CDR3 has 17 amino acids. The CDR3 spells CASSFLGSSDSGNTIYF. The CDR3 DNA follows: TGTGCCAGCAGCTTTCTAGGAAGTTCAGACTCTGGAAACACCATATATTTT.